This T cell receptor (beta chain) appears in the sequencing data of a study of cytotoxic CD8 clonotypes in ibrutinib-treated CLL. Overall study: Among the patients, about a dozen presented as relapsed/refractory and roughly 14 as treatment-naive; 17 to 18 showed unmutated IGHV. Responses: approximately 25 partial, 2 complete; after median approximately six years, around 15 stayed remitted, around 12 progressed. Regarding the study as a whole: Lymph node repertoires were not studied, and sampling times were unmatched. The study found baseline clonality above age-matched healthy donors, tracking circulating CD8+ T-cell counts.

With respect to this clone: Its cognate antigen is unknown.

The length of the CDR3 is 17 residues. Losses at the gene ends were 6 bases for V and 4 bases for J; bases not matched to a gene: 18. Germline V gene sequence: CDR1 LNHNV, CDR2 YYDKDF (reference sequence). Assay used: immunoSEQ multiplex PCR; TCRdb lists only in-frame clones, some missing. Among over 130,000 clones listed, around 84% were seen once. The sequence came from a human donor with chronic lymphocytic leukemia. The sample here was PBMCs, taken after 36 months of ibrutinib treatment. The gene calls are TRBV15 and TRBJ2-7; 7 bases are shared with TRBD2. In DNA form, the CDR3 reads TGTGCCACCAGATTCAGCGGGAAGTTCCCCCACACTTACGAGCAGTACTTC. The encoded protein is CATRFSGKFPHTYEQYF.